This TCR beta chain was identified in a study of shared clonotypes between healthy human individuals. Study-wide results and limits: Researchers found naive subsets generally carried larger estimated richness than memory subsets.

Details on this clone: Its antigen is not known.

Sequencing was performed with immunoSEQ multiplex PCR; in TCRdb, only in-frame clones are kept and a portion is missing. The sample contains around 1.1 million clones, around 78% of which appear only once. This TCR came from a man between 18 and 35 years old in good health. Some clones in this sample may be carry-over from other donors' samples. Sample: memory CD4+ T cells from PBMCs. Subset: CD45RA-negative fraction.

The chain's CDR3 is CAISESGDQPQHF. The CDR3 DNA sequence: TGTGCCATCAGTGAGTCAGGGGATCAGCCCCAGCATTTT. The chain recombines TRBV10-3 with TRBJ1-5, with a possible D match to TRBD1 (5 bases). The CDR3 loop spans 13 amino acids. Trimming cost V 0 bases and J 5 bases, with 5 bases left between them. Germline CDR1 ENHRY, CDR2 SYGVKD.